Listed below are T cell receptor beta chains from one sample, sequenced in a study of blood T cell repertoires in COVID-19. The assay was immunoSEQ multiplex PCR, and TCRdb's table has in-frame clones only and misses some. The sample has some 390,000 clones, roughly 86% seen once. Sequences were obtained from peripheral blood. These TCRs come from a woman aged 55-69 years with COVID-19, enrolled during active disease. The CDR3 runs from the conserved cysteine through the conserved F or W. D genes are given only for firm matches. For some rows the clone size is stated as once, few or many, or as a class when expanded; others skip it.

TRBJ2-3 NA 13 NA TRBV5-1 CASKDIGTDTQYF TGCGCCAGCAAGGACATCGGAACAGATACGCAGTATTTT
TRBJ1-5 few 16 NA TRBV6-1 CASSEARRTGNQPQHF TGTGCCAGCAGTGAAGCGCGGAGGACTGGGAATCAGCCCCAGCATTTT
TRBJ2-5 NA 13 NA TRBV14 CASSRGFQETQYF TGTGCCAGCAGCCGGGGCTTTCAAGAGACCCAGTACTTC
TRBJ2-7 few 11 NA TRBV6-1 CATLRGSEQYF TGTGCCACCCTAAGGGGGAGCGAGCAGTACTTC
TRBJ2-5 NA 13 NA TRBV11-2 CASSRTREETQYF TGTGCCAGCAGCCGAACTAGGGAAGAGACCCAGTACTTC
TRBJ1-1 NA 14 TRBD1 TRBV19 CASSNPRDRTEAFF TGTGCCAGTAGTAACCCGAGGGACAGGACTGAAGCTTTCTTT
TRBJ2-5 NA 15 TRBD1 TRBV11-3 CASSRGQGEQETQYF TGTGCCAGCAGCCGGGGACAGGGGGAGCAAGAGACCCAGTACTTC
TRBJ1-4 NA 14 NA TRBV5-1 CASSRKGGNEKLFF TGCGCCAGCAGCAGGAAGGGAGGAAATGAAAAACTGTTTTTT
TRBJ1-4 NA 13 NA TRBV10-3 CAIRPREDEKLFF TGTGCCATCAGACCCAGGGAGGATGAAAAACTGTTTTTT
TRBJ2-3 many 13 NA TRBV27 CASSLFPSDTQYF TGTGCCAGCAGTTTATTTCCGTCAGATACGCAGTATTTT
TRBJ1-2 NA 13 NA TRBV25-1 CASSRGGTYGYTF TGTGCCAGCAGTCGGGGGGGTACCTATGGCTACACCTTC
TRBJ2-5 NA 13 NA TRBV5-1 CASSLGSQETQYF TGCGCCAGCAGCTTGGGTAGCCAAGAGACCCAGTACTTC
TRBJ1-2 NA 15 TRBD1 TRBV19 CASSNLFRTGHGYTF TGTGCCAGTAGCAACCTCTTCCGGACAGGGCATGGCTACACCTTC
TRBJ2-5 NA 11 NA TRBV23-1 CASRGRETQYF TGCGCCAGCAGGGGGCGAGAGACCCAGTACTTC
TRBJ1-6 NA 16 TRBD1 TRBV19 CASTTGGVTYNSPLHF TGTGCCAGTACCACAGGGGGCGTCACTTATAATTCACCCCTCCACTTT
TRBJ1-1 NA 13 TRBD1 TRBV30 CAGPGQGSTEAFF TGTGCCGGGCCGGGACAGGGCTCCACTGAAGCTTTCTTT
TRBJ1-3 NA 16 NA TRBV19 CASTLLGAYSGNTIYF TGTGCCAGTACCCTCTTGGGGGCCTACTCTGGAAACACCATATATTTT
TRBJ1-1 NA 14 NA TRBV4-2 CASSQEGGNTEAFF TGTGCCAGCAGCCAAGAAGGGGGGAACACTGAAGCTTTCTTT
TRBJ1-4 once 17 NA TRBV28 CASGAGGVQAEGEKLFF TGTGCCAGCGGAGCGGGGGGGGTACAAGCCGAGGGAGAAAAACTGTTTTTT
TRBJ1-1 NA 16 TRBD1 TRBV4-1 CASSHGQGEWATEAFF TGCGCCAGCAGCCATGGACAGGGGGAATGGGCCACTGAAGCTTTCTTT
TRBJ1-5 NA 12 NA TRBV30 CAWSRGNQPQHF TGTGCCTGGAGCAGGGGCAATCAGCCCCAGCATTTT
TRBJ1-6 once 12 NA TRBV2 CATSGAGSPLHF TGTGCCACCTCAGGGGCCGGTTCACCCCTCCACTTT
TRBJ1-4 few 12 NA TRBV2 CASRAQGEKLFF TGTGCCAGCAGAGCACAGGGTGAAAAACTGTTTTTT
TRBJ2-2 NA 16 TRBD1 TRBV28 CASSLTGTGYTGELFF TGTGCCAGCAGTTTAACCGGGACAGGGTACACCGGGGAGCTGTTTTTT
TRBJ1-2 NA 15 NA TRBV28 CASSFPTGFGYGYTF TGTGCCAGCAGTTTCCCTACAGGGTTTGGGTATGGCTACACCTTC
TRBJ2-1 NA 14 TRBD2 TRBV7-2 CASSKTSVYNEQFF TGTGCCAGCAGCAAGACTAGCGTATACAATGAGCAGTTCTTC
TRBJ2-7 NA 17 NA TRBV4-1 CASSARGGVGVLLEQYF TGCGCCAGCAGCGCGAGGGGCGGGGTCGGCGTACTTTTGGAGCAGTACTTC
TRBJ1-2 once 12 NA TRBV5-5 CASGLRGHGYTF TGTGCCAGCGGGCTGCGGGGGCACGGCTACACCTTC
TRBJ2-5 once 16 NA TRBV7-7 CASSPTGAGPAETQYF TGTGCTAGCAGCCCTACTGGGGCAGGGCCTGCAGAGACCCAGTACTTC
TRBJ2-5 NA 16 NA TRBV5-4 CASSFGGASAVAAQYF TGTGCCAGCAGCTTCGGCGGGGCTTCTGCGGTAGCGGCCCAGTACTTC
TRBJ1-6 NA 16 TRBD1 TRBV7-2 CASSSPDRGIGSPLHF TGTGCCAGCAGCTCCCCGGACAGGGGGATAGGTTCACCCCTCCACTTT
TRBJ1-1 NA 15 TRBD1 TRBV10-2 CASSPSGTGVSEAFF TGCGCCAGCAGCCCATCCGGGACAGGGGTCTCTGAAGCTTTCTTT
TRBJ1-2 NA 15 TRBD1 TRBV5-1 CASSPGQGANYGYTF TGCGCCAGCAGCCCAGGACAGGGGGCTAACTATGGCTACACCTTC
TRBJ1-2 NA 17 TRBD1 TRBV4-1 CASSQESYGQGVAGYTF TGCGCCAGCAGCCAAGAAAGTTACGGACAGGGGGTTGCTGGCTACACCTTC
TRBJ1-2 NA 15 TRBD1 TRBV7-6 CASSPLGQGSYGYTF TGTGCCAGCAGCCCTTTGGGACAGGGATCCTATGGCTACACCTTC